This T cell receptor beta chain was recorded in a study of blood T cell repertoires in COVID-19. Study at large: Acute-phase and convalescent COVID-19 samples originated in the United States, Italy and Spain.

The germline V gene encodes CDR1 MNHNS and CDR2 SASEGT. Trimming at V came to 5 bases and at J to 2 bases, leaving 11 bases not matched to a gene. CDR3 length equals 16 residues. Authors' data handling: The assay estimated nucleated cells by amplifying reference gene primers. The method was immunoSEQ multiplex PCR; TCRdb's version includes in-frame clones alone and lacks a portion of them. The V and J calls and clone size come from that table; D and trimming were worked out from the DNA. The sample shows a few hundred thousand clones, more than 75% of them seen only once. The sequence came from a human donor in a cohort sampled during active COVID-19. The chain couples TRBV6-1 to TRBJ2-5, with 7 nucleotides matching TRBD2. Sequenced material: peripheral blood. CDR3 in amino acids: CASSKGIGTTQETQYF. Here the CDR3 DNA reads TGTGCCAGCAGTAAAGGGATCGGGACTACTCAAGAGACCCAGTACTTC.